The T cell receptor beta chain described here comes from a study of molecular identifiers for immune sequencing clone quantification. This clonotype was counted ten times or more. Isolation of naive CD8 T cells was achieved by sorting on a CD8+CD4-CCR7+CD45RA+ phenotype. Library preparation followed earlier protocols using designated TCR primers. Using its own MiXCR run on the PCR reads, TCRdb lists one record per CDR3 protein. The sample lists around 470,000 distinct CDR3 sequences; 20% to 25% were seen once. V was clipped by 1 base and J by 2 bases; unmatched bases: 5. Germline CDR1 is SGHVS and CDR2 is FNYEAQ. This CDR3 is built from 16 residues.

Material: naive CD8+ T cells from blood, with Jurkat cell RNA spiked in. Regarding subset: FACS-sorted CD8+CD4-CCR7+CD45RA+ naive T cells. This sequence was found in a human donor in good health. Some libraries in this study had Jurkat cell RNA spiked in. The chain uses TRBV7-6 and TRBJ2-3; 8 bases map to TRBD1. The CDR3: CASSLGTGKNTDTQYF. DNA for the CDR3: TGTGCCAGCAGCTTAGGGACAGGGAAAAACACAGATACGCAGTATTTT.